The 2 T cell receptor beta chains below come from one sample, sequenced in a study of OX40 agonist ivuxolimab in advanced cancers. Here immunoSEQ multiplex PCR was the method, and the copy in TCRdb shows in-frame clones only, minus some. Of approximately 71,000 clones in the sample, around 83% are singletons; the top ten hold roughly 0.8%. This material consisted of CD4+ or CD8+ T cells sorted from blood, taken in a trial of the OX40 agonist ivuxolimab. These TCRs come from an adult with an advanced solid tumor such as melanoma, head and neck, liver or kidney cancer.

The genes are TRBV2 and TRBJ1-4; 7 bases map to TRBD1. Germline V gene lookup returns CDR1 SNHLY and CDR2 FYNNEI. With 1 base clipped from V and 7 bases from J, the junction kept 3 bases outside the gene matches. CDR3 length equals 14 residues. CDR3 sequence reads: CASSEDRGGEKLFF. CDR3 nucleotides: TGTGCCAGCAGTGAAGACAGGGGAGGTGAAAAACTGTTTTTT.

This chain links TRBV30 with TRBJ1-2; 11 nucleotides match TRBD1. The CDR3 is 17 residues long. With 2 bases clipped from V and 6 bases from J, the junction kept 14 bases outside the gene matches. Germline CDR1 reads GTSNPN; CDR2 reads SVGIG (reference sequence). CDR3 in amino acids: CAWSLRTGGVVLHGYTF. For the CDR3, the DNA is TGTGCCTGGAGTCTCCGGACAGGGGGCGTCGTGTTACATGGCTACACCTTC.